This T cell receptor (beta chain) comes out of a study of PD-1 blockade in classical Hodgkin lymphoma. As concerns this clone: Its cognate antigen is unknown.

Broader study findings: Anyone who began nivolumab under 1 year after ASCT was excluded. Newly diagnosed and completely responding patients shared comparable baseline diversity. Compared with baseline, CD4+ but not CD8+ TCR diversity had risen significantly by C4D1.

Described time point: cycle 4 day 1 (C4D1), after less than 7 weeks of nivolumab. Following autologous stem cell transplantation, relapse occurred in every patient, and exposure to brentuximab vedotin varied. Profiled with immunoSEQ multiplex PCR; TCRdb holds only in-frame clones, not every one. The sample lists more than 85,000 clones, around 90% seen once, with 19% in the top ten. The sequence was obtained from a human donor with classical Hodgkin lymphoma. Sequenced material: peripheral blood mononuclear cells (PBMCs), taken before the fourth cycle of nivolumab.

Here the CDR3 reads CASTDGGGGRNEQFF. The CDR3 DNA reads as TGTGCCAGTACCGATGGCGGGGGGGGACGAAATGAGCAGTTCTTC. This chain uses TRBV19 with TRBJ2-1; 9 bases agree with TRBD2. V lost 7 bases, J lost 7 bases, and 11 bases stayed unmatched. CDR3 length: 15 residues. Germline V gives CDR1 LNHDA, CDR2 SQIVND (reference sequence). Full variable domain (remainder filled in from reference TRBV19 and TRBJ2-1): DGGITQSPKYLFRKEGQNVTLSCEQNLNHDAMYWYRQDPGQGLRLIYYSQIVNDFQKGDIAEGYSVSREKKESFPLTVTSAQKNPTAFYLCASTDGGGGRNEQFFGPGTRLTVL.